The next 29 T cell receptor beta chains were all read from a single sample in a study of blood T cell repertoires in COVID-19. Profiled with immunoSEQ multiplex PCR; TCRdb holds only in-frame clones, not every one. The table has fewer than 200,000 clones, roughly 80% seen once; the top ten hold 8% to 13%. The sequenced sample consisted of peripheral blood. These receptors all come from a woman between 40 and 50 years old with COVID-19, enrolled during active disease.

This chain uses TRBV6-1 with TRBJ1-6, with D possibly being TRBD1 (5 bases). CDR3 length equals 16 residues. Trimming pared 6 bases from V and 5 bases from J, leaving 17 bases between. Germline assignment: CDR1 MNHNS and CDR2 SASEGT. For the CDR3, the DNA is TGTGCCAGCAGAGAAACCAAGGGGCAGCATAATTCACCCCTCCACTTT. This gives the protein CASRETKGQHNSPLHF.

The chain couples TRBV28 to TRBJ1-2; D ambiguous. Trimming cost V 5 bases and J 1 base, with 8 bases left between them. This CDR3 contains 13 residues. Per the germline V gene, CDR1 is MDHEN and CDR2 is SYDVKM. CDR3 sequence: CASSPPYNYGYTF. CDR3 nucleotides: TGTGCCAGCAGTCCACCCTATAACTATGGCTACACCTTC.

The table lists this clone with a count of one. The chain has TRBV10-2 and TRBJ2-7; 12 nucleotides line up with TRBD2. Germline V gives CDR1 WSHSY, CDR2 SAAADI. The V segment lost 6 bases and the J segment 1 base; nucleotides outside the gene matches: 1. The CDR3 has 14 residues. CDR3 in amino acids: CASSTSGGSYEQYV. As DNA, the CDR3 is TGCGCCAGCAGCACTAGCGGGGGGTCCTACGAGCAGTACGTC.

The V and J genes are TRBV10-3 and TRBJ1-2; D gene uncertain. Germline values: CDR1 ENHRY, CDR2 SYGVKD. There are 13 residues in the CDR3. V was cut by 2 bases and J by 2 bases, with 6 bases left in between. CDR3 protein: CAISEAQNYGYTF. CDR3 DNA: TGTGCCATCAGTGAGGCACAGAACTATGGCTACACCTTC.

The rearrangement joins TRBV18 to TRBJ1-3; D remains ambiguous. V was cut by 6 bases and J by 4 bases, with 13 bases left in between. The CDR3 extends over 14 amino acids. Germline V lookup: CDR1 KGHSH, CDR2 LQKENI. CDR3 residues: CASSGTLSGNTIYF. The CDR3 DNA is TGTGCCAGCTCGGGCACTTTATCCGGAAACACCATATATTTT.

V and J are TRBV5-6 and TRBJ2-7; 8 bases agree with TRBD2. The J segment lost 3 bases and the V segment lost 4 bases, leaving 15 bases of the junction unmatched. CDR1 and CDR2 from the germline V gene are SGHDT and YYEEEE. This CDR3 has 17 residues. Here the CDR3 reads CASSITWTSSPDYEQYF. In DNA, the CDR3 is TGTGCCAGCAGCATAACCTGGACTAGCAGCCCGGACTACGAGCAGTACTTC.

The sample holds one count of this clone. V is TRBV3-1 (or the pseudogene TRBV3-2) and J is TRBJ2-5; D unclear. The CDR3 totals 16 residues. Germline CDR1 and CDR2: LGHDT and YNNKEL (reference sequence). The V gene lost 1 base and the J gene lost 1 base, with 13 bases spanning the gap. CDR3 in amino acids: CASSQGRSPGQETQYF. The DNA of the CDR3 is TGTGCCAGCAGCCAAGGACGATCCCCAGGCCAAGAGACCCAGTACTTC.

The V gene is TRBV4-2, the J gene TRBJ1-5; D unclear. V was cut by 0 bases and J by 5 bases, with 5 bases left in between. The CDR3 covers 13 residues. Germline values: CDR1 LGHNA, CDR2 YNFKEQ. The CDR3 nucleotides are TGTGCCAGCAGCCAAGACAGGCATCAGCCCCAGCATTTT. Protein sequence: CASSQDRHQPQHF.

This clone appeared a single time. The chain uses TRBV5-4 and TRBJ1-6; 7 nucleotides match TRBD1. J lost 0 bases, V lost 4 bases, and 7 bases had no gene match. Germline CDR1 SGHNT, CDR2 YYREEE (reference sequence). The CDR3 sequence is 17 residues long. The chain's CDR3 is CASSLTGANSYNSPLHF. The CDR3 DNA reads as TGTGCCAGCAGCCTCACAGGGGCCAACTCCTATAATTCACCCCTCCACTTT.

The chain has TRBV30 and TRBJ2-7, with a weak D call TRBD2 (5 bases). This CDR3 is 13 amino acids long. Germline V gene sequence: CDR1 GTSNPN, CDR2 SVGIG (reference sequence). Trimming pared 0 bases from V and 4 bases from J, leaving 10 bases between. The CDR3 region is CAWSVPDYYEQYF. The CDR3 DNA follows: TGTGCCTGGAGTGTACCCGACTATTACGAGCAGTACTTC.

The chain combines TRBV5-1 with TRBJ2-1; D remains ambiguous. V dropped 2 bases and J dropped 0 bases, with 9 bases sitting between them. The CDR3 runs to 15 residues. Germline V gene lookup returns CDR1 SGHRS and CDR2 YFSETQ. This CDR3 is CASSFEPYSYNEQFF. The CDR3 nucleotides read TGCGCCAGCAGCTTTGAGCCTTACTCCTACAATGAGCAGTTCTTC.

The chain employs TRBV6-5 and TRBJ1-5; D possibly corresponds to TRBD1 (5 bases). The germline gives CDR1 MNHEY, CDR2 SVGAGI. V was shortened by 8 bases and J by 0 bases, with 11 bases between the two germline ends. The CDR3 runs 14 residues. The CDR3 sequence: CASLDRPSNQPQHF. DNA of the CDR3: TGTGCCAGCCTCGACAGACCTAGCAATCAGCCCCAGCATTTT.

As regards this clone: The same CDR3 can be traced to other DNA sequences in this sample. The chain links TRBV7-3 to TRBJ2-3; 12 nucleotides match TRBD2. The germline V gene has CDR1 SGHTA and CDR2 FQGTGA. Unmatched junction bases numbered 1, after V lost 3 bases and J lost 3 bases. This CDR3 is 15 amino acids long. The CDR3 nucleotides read TGTGCCAGCAGCTTGACTAGCGGGAGTACAGATACGCAGTATTTT. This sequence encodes CASSLTSGSTDTQYF.

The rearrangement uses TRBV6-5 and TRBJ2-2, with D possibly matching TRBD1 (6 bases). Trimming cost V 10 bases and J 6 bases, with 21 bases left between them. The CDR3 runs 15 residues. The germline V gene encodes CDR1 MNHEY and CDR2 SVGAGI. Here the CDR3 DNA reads TGTGCCAACCCCGAGCCCACAGGGACGGCCGGGGAGCTGTTTTTT. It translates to CANPEPTGTAGELFF.

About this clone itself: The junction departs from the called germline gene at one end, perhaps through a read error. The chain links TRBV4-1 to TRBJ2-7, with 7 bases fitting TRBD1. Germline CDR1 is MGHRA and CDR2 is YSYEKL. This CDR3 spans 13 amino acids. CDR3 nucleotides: TGCGCCAGCAGCCAAGATCATGATCGTGACAGGGACTTC. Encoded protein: CASSQDHDRDRDF.

CDR3 residues: CASSVESWGDADTQYF. The CDR3, as DNA: TGTGCCAGCAGCGTAGAGTCGTGGGGGGACGCAGATACGCAGTATTTT. The V call is TRBV9, the J call TRBJ2-3; D possibly corresponds to TRBD2 (6 bases). The CDR3 length is 16 residues. CDR1 is SGDLS and CDR2 is YYNGEE in the germline V gene. The V and J ends lost 0 bases and 4 bases respectively, with 15 bases between them.

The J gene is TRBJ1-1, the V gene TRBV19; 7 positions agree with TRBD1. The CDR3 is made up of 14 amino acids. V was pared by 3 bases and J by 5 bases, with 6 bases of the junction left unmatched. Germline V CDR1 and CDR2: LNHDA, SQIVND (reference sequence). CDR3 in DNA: TGTGCCAGTAGTATTAAAGGGGGCTTTACTGAAGCTTTCTTT. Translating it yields CASSIKGGFTEAFF.

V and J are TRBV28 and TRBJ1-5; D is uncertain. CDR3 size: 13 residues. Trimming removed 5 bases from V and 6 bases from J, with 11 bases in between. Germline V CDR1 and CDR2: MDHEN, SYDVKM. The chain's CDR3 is CASSPREGQPQHF. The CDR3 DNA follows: TGTGCCAGCAGTCCCCGTGAGGGTCAGCCCCAGCATTTT. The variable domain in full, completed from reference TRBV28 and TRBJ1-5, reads DVKVTQSSRYLVKRTGEKVFLECVQDMDHENMFWYRQDPGLGLRLIYFSYDVKMKEKGDIPEGYSVSREKKERFSLILESASTNQTSMYLCASSPREGQPQHFGDGTRLSIL.

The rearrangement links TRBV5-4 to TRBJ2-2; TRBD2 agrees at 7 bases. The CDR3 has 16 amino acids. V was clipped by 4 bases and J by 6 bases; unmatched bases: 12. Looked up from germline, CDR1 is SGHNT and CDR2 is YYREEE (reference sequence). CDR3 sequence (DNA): TGTGCCAGCAGCCAGAGGTTGGGCGGGAGAGCCGGGGAGCTGTTTTTT. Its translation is CASSQRLGGRAGELFF.

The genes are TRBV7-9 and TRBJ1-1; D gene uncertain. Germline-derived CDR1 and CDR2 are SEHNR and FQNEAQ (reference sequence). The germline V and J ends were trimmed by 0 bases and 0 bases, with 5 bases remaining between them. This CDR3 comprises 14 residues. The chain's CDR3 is CASSLAPVNTEAFF. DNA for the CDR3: TGTGCCAGCAGCTTAGCTCCGGTGAACACTGAAGCTTTCTTT.

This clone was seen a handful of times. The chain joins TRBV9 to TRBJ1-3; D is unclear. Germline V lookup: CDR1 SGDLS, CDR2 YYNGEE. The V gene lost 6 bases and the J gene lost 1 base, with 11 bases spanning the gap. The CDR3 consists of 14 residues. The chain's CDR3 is CASTSELSGNTIYF. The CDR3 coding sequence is TGTGCCAGCACCTCGGAGTTGTCTGGAAACACCATATATTTT. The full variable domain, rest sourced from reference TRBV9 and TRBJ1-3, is DSGVTQTPKHLITATGQRVTLRCSPRSGDLSVYWYQQSLDQGLQFLIQYYNGEERAKGNILERFSAQQFPDLHSELNLSSLELGDSALYFCASTSELSGNTIYFGEGSWLTVV.

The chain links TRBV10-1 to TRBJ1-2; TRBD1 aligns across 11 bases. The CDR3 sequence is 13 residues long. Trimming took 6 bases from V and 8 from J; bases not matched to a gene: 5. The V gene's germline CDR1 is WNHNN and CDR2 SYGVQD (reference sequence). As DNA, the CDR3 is TGCGCCAGCAGCCGGGACAGGGGGACCGGCTACACCTTC. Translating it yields CASSRDRGTGYTF.

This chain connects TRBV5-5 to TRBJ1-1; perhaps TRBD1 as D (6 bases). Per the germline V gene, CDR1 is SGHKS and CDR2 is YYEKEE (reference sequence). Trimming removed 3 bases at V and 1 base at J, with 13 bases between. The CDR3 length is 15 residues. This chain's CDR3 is CASSSVLGGNTEAFF. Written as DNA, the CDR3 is TGTGCCAGCAGCTCGGTCCTAGGGGGGAACACTGAAGCTTTCTTT. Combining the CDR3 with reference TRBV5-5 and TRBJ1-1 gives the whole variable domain DAGVTQSPTHLIKTRGQQVTLRCSPISGHKSVSWYQQVLGQGPQFIFQYYEKEERGRGNFPDRFSARQFPNYSSELNVNALLLGDSALYLCASSSVLGGNTEAFFGQGTRLTVV.

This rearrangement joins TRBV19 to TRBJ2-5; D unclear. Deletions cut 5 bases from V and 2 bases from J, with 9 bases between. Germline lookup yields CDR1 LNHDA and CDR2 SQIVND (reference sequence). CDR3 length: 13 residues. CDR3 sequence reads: CASSQTDQETQYF. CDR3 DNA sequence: TGTGCCAGTAGTCAAACAGATCAAGAGACCCAGTACTTC.

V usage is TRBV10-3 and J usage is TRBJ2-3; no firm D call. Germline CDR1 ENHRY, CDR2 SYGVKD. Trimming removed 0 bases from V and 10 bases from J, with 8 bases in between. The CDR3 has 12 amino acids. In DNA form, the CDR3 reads TGTGCCATCAGTGAGTCTGTCTCAGCGCAGTATTTT. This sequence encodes CAISESVSAQYF.

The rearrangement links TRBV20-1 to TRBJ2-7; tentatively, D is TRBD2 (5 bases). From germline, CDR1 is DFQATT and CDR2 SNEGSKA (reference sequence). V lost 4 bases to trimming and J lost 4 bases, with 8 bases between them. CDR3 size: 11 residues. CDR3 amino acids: CSATIAYEQYF. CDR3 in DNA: TGCAGTGCTACCATAGCGTACGAGCAGTACTTC.

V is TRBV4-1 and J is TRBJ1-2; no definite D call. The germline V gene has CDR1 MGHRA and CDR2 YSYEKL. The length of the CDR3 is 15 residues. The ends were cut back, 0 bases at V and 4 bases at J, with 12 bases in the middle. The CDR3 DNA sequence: TGCGCCAGCAGCCAAGAAGCGGACGGCCTCTATGGCTACACCTTC. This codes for CASSQEADGLYGYTF.

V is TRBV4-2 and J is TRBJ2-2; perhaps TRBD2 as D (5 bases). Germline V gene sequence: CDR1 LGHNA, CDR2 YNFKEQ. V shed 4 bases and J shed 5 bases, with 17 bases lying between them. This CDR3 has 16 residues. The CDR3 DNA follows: TGTGCCAGCAGCCTCGGGGTGGCTAGTTTAACCGGGGAGCTGTTTTTT. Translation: CASSLGVASLTGELFF.

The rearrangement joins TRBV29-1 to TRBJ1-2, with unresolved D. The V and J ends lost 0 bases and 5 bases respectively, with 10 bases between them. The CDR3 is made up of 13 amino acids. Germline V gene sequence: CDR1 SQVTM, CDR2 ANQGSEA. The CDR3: CSVEDRTDYGYTF. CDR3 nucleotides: TGCAGCGTTGAAGACAGAACCGATTATGGCTACACCTTC.